The TCR beta chain under discussion was sequenced for a study of blood T cell repertoires in COVID-19. About the study: Samples representing acute and convalescent COVID-19 were sourced from the United States, Italy and Spain. The cDNA or gDNA used as material had been derived from T cells, B-cell-depleted T cells, or PBMCs.

This CDR3 contains 14 residues. V was trimmed by 5 bases and J by 2 bases, leaving 12 bases between them. The V gene's germline CDR1 is SGHNT and CDR2 YENEEA. Authors' data handling: How many nucleated cells were present was estimated from reference gene primer amplification. Sequenced by immunoSEQ multiplex PCR; TCRdb stores in-frame clones only, minus some. V, J and clone size were drawn from that table, and D and trimming were deduced from the DNA. The table lists 45,000 to 65,000 clones, approximately 91% of them singletons. This receptor was taken from a human donor in a cohort sampled during active COVID-19. The chain links TRBV11-3 to TRBJ2-5, with D possibly being TRBD1 (6 bases). Sequenced sample: peripheral blood. The CDR3 DNA reads TGTGCCAGCAGCGGAGACAGGATACAAGAGACCCAGTACTTC. It translates to CASSGDRIQETQYF.